This T cell receptor (beta chain) was identified in a study of CD8 T cells in Susac syndrome. The germline V gene encodes CDR1 SGHNT and CDR2 YYREEE (reference sequence). Trimming took off 4 bases at V and 6 bases at J, with 11 bases between the two ends. This CDR3 contains 12 residues. Random hexamers served to reverse transcribe roughly 0.5 to 1 ug RNA. TCRdb re-analysed the immunoSEQ multiplex PCR reads in MiXCR, keeping a single row per CDR3 protein. Among about 85,000 distinct CDR3 sequences listed, 85% to 95% were seen once. The chain recombines TRBV5-4 with TRBJ2-7; D not certain. The sequence was collected from a human donor in good health. The material sequenced was CD8+ T cells from PBMCs. The CDR3 sequence: CASSAADSEQYF. DNA of the CDR3: TGTGCCAGCAGCGCGGCGGATTCCGAGCAGTACTTC.